Sequencing of this TCR beta chain was carried out in a study of blood T cell repertoires in COVID-19. Study overall: The study drew acute and convalescent COVID-19 samples from the United States, Italy and Spain.

Only in-frame clones appear in the TCRdb table, and some are missing; sequencing was by immunoSEQ multiplex PCR. The repertoire holds 200,000 to 250,000 clones, with 60% to 85% as singletons. The junction had 10 bases not matched to a gene; V was cut back by 0 bases and J by 5 bases. The CDR3 has 18 residues. From germline, CDR1 is LNHNV and CDR2 YYDKDF (reference sequence). The sequence was collected from a woman in her 70s with acute or convalescent COVID-19. The J gene is TRBJ2-2, the V gene TRBV15, with 9 bases fitting TRBD2. Sequenced sample: peripheral blood. The CDR3 nucleotides are TGTGCCACCAGCAGAGATTTGGGAATAGCGGGAGCTACCGGGGAGCTGTTTTTT. This translates into CATSRDLGIAGATGELFF.